This entry is about one TCR beta chain. No antigen is known for it. Primers used in a second PCR of roughly 6 to 12 cycles were a sample-barcoded 5' primer and a J-beta primer mix. One entry per CDR3 protein, called by TCRdb with MiXCR from the 5' RACE reads. The profile shows over 1,300,000 distinct CDR3 sequences, approximately 60% of them singletons. From germline, CDR1 is LGHNA and CDR2 YSLEER. This CDR3 spans 14 amino acids. Trimming removed 6 bases from V and 2 bases from J, with 13 bases in between. Isolated PBMCs totaled at least 7 million in each sample. The data are from a study of blood T cells in healthy people across ages. Findings and caveats of the study: Donor CMV status, an unknown factor, possibly confounded changes in expanded clonotypes. Estimates of total diversity, which came from one million sequenced T cells, were considered to be underestimates. Long-lived donors carried more naive CD4+ cells and greater diversity than aged donors.

Sequences were obtained from blood. The chain recombines TRBV4-3 with TRBJ1-1; D is perhaps TRBD1 (6 bases). The sequence came from a man in his late teens or twenties in good health. The CDR3 here is CASRGGAINTEAFF. In DNA form, the CDR3 reads TGCGCCAGCAGGGGGGGGGCGATTAACACTGAAGCTTTCTTT.